This T cell receptor beta chain was identified in a study of T cells in Graves' hyperthyroidism and ophthalmopathy. General study findings and limits: Model-based prediction identified ophthalmopathy a median roughly six months prior to its onset.

V was clipped by 6 bases and J by 8 bases, with 10 bases between them. The CDR3 runs 11 residues. The V gene's germline CDR1 is SQVTM and CDR2 ANQGSEA. The TCR beta CDR3 regions underwent amplification using RNA transcripts as the source. Using the HTBI primer set, a first-round RT-PCR was run on the TCR CDR3. Each CDR3 protein gets one entry after TCRdb re-called the multiplex PCR reads with MiXCR. The repertoire includes nearly 600,000 distinct CDR3 sequences, 11% to 15% of them detected once, and under 7% sits in the top ten. Lactation, pregnancy, other autoimmune disease or uncontrolled infection led to exclusion of patients. Drawn at first hyperthyroidism diagnosis, the blood sample preceded any ophthalmopathy symptoms. This clonotype was observed many times. The antigen is unknown.

The sequence derives from a woman under 40 with Graves' hyperthyroidism that later progressed to Graves' ophthalmopathy. Sequences were obtained from blood. The chain has TRBV29-1 and TRBJ1-4, with D maybe TRBD1 (6 bases). CDR3 protein: CSVTGGEKLFF. The CDR3 coding sequence is TGCAGCGTCACCGGGGGCGAAAAACTGTTTTTT.